The 32 T cell receptor beta chains below come from one sample, sequenced in a study of cytomegalovirus exposure and HLA in healthy donors. PCR used 60 Vbeta primers and 13 Jbeta primers. Here immunoSEQ multiplex PCR was the method, and the copy in TCRdb shows in-frame clones only, minus some. The sample lists roughly 190,000 clones; around four fifths were seen once. The specimen sequenced was PBMCs. The receptors stem from a female donor in good health and CMV-seronegative.

J is TRBJ1-4 and V is TRBV18; TRBD1 agrees at 7 bases. The CDR3 sequence is 15 residues long. Germline CDR1 and CDR2: KGHSH and LQKENI. The junction had 6 bases not matched to a gene; V was cut back by 3 bases and J by 5 bases. The CDR3 sequence is CASSPTGYGNEKLFF. CDR3 DNA sequence: TGTGCCAGCTCACCGACAGGGTATGGGAATGAAAAACTGTTTTTT.

The rearrangement joins TRBV6-5 to TRBJ1-2; D gene ambiguous. Trimming cost V 0 bases and J 6 bases, with 11 bases left between them. This CDR3 is built from 14 residues. CDR1 MNHEY and CDR2 SVGAGI come from the germline V gene. The CDR3 is CASSYSVGEDGYTF. Written as DNA, the CDR3 is TGTGCCAGCAGTTACTCGGTGGGAGAGGATGGCTACACCTTC.

The J gene is TRBJ1-2, the V gene TRBV7-3, with D possibly being TRBD1 (6 bases). The germline gives CDR1 SGHTA, CDR2 FQGTGA. The CDR3 loop spans 15 amino acids. Trimming stripped 5 bases from V and 5 bases from J, with 18 bases between. The CDR3 here is CASSNRDTLPYGYTF. CDR3 nucleotide sequence: TGTGCCAGCAGCAACCGGGACACCCTCCCGTATGGCTACACCTTC.

The chain recombines TRBV5-1 with TRBJ2-1; D remains unclear. The CDR3 has 13 amino acids. The V gene's germline CDR1 is SGHRS and CDR2 YFSETQ. With 0 bases removed from V and 3 bases from J, the gap between germline ends came to 4 bases. CDR3 nucleotide sequence: TGCGCCAGCAGCTTGGACATCTACAATGAGCAGTTCTTC. Residues: CASSLDIYNEQFF.

Concerning this clone: A junction boundary mismatches the germline segment, possibly from a read error. The chain is built from TRBV6-5 and TRBJ2-3; tentative D call: TRBD2 (7 bases). Per germline, CDR1 MNHEY and CDR2 SVGAGI. CDR3 size: 15 residues. The CDR3 region is CASTEGGFRTDTQYF. The CDR3 DNA reads TGTGCCAGCACCGAGGGGGGGTTCCGCACGGATACGCAGTATTTT.

The V call is TRBV5-4, the J call TRBJ2-7; no clear D. CDR1 is SGHNT, CDR2 YYREEE, per germline (reference sequence). V was cut by 3 bases and J by 6 bases, with 10 bases left in between. The CDR3 covers 12 residues. The CDR3 sequence is CASSSGRLEQYF. CDR3 sequence (DNA): TGTGCCAGCAGCTCCGGCAGACTCGAGCAGTACTTC.

This chain connects TRBV7-2 to TRBJ1-1, with a tentative D call TRBD1 (5 bases). Germline V gene lookup returns CDR1 SGHTA and CDR2 FQGNSA. This CDR3 region has 16 residues. Trimming shortened V by 0 bases and J by 1 base, and 12 bases separated the two germline ends. The CDR3 sequence: CASSLARGQGNTEAFF. CDR3 coding DNA: TGTGCCAGCAGCTTAGCGCGTGGGCAGGGGAACACTGAAGCTTTCTTT.

There are a few counts of this clone. This sequence joins TRBV5-4 and TRBJ2-5, with 9 bases lining up with TRBD2. The V segment lost 0 bases and the J segment 4 bases; nucleotides outside the gene matches: 1. Germline V gene lookup returns CDR1 SGHNT and CDR2 YYREEE (reference sequence). This CDR3 is 14 amino acids long. DNA for the CDR3: TGTGCCAGCAGCTTGGGCGGGGGGGCAGAGACCCAGTACTTC. Protein product: CASSLGGGAETQYF.

The chain joins TRBV28 to TRBJ2-1; 11 bases are a match to TRBD2. After removal of 2 bases from V and 4 bases from J, the junction contained 1 base not matched to a gene. The germline gives CDR1 MDHEN, CDR2 SYDVKM. The CDR3 totals 15 residues. DNA for the CDR3: TGTGCCAGCAGTTTAACTAGCGGGGGATACAATGAGCAGTTCTTC. Residues: CASSLTSGGYNEQFF.

This clone was observed a handful of times. The chain links TRBV29-1 to TRBJ1-2, with a weak D call TRBD1 (5 bases). Germline V lookup: CDR1 SQVTM, CDR2 ANQGSEA. Trimming pared 1 base from V and 3 bases from J, leaving 15 bases between. This CDR3 has 15 residues. The DNA for the CDR3 is TGCAGCGTTGAAGGGGGACTCGGAGGGGACTATGGCTACACCTTC. This codes for CSVEGGLGGDYGYTF.

The rearrangement uses TRBV7-9 and TRBJ1-2; 7 bases align to TRBD1. Germline-derived CDR1 and CDR2 are SEHNR and FQNEAQ (reference sequence). There are 14 residues in the CDR3. The V segment lost 5 bases and the J segment 4 bases; nucleotides outside the gene matches: 7. The DNA for the CDR3 is TGTGCCAGCAGCGCGGCCACAGGGGCCTATGGCTACACCTTC. This codes for CASSAATGAYGYTF.

This clone was picked up one time. The chain has TRBV10-3 and TRBJ2-7; D is unresolved. V was cut by 2 bases and J by 7 bases, with 21 bases left in between. Germline V lookup: CDR1 ENHRY, CDR2 SYGVKD. CDR3 length equals 16 residues. CDR3 bases: TGTGCCATCAGTGAGGTCGAGAAAACCTCAACCGCGGAGCAGTACTTC. This codes for CAISEVEKTSTAEQYF.

The J gene is TRBJ2-5, the V gene TRBV2; TRBD2 agrees at 10 bases. The V gene's germline CDR1 is SNHLY and CDR2 FYNNEI. The CDR3 covers 14 residues. V was pared by 7 bases and J by 11 bases, with 13 bases of the junction left unmatched. DNA for the CDR3: TGTGCCAGCACCCGTTCTAGCGGGAGCGGGGAGCAGTACTTC. It yields the protein CASTRSSGSGEQYF.

This chain joins TRBV5-1 and TRBJ2-7; 10 positions match TRBD1. CDR1 is SGHRS, CDR2 YFSETQ, per germline. With 0 bases clipped from V and 5 bases from J, the junction kept 8 bases outside the gene matches. The CDR3 is 16 residues long. CDR3 bases: TGCGCCAGCAGCTTGGGTCCGGGACAGGGGTACGACGAGCAGTACTTC. Translating it yields CASSLGPGQGYDEQYF.

The J gene is TRBJ2-1, the V gene TRBV7-3; D is uncertain. The CDR3 consists of 15 residues. Trimming stripped 1 base from V and 5 bases from J, with 12 bases between. Germline V gives CDR1 SGHTA, CDR2 FQGTGA. The chain's CDR3 is CASSLNPECHNEQFF. CDR3 nucleotides: TGTGCCAGCAGCTTAAATCCGGAGTGCCACAATGAGCAGTTCTTC.

The chain joins TRBV6-5 to TRBJ2-3; 8 bases fit TRBD2. The trim removed 0 bases at V and 1 base at J, leaving 0 bases unmatched. The CDR3 totals 15 residues. Germline V gene lookup returns CDR1 MNHEY and CDR2 SVGAGI. The CDR3 loop reads CASSYSLAGTDTQYF. The CDR3 DNA is TGTGCCAGCAGTTACTCACTAGCGGGCACAGATACGCAGTATTTT.

The chain carries TRBV19 and TRBJ2-1; the D gene is possibly TRBD2 (5 bases). This CDR3 contains 13 residues. Trimming removed 1 base from V and 6 bases from J, with 7 bases in between. From germline, CDR1 is LNHDA and CDR2 SQIVND (reference sequence). The CDR3 spells CASSIASPNEQFF. The CDR3 nucleotides are TGTGCCAGTAGTATAGCTAGCCCCAATGAGCAGTTCTTC.

The chain employs TRBV4-3 and TRBJ2-5; 9 bases match TRBD2. V was clipped by 4 bases and J by 5 bases; unmatched bases: 8. This CDR3 has 15 amino acids. Germline CDR1 and CDR2: LGHNA and YSLEER. CDR3 DNA: TGCGCCAGCAGCCTCGGAGCGGGGGGAACCGAGACCCAGTACTTC. Protein sequence: CASSLGAGGTETQYF.

This clone occurred a few times. This chain joins TRBV7-3 and TRBJ2-3, with TRBD2 matching over 13 bases. Trimming took 1 base from V and 1 from J; bases not matched to a gene: 11. The CDR3 consists of 20 residues. Per germline, CDR1 SGHTA and CDR2 FQGTGA. CDR3 protein: CASSLKAGLAGAWGTDTQYF. CDR3 nucleotide sequence: TGTGCCAGCAGCTTAAAGGCCGGACTAGCGGGGGCATGGGGCACAGATACGCAGTATTTT.

The genes are TRBV6-5 and TRBJ1-3; 7 bases fit TRBD1. Unmatched junction bases numbered 4, after V lost 7 bases and J lost 4 bases. CDR3 length: 13 residues. Germline loops: CDR1 MNHEY, CDR2 SVGAGI. CDR3 sequence (DNA): TGTGCCAGCATAGGGGGCTCCGGAAACACCATATATTTT. It yields the protein CASIGGSGNTIYF.

The J gene is TRBJ1-6, the V gene TRBV28, with 9 bases lining up with TRBD1. This CDR3 has 17 amino acids. J lost 2 bases, V lost 7 bases, and 9 bases had no gene match. CDR1 is MDHEN and CDR2 is SYDVKM in the germline V gene. The CDR3 loop reads CASKIDRGVTYNSPLHF. The CDR3 coding sequence is TGTGCCAGCAAAATCGACAGGGGGGTAACCTATAATTCACCCCTCCACTTT.

The chain carries TRBV7-9 and TRBJ2-3; possible D gene TRBD2, 6 bases. V was pared by 3 bases and J by 0 bases, with 7 bases between. Looked up from germline, CDR1 is SEHNR and CDR2 is FQNEAQ (reference sequence). The CDR3 runs to 14 residues. For the CDR3, the DNA is TGTGCCAGCAGCTTCGGGACTAGCACAGATACGCAGTATTTT. Protein sequence: CASSFGTSTDTQYF.

The chain couples TRBV28 to TRBJ2-7; the D gene is possibly TRBD1 (5 bases). The CDR3 has 17 residues. The germline V gene has CDR1 MDHEN and CDR2 SYDVKM. Trimming stripped 4 bases from V and 2 bases from J, with 21 bases between. The CDR3 is CASSWPPGQGKTYEQYF. CDR3 coding DNA: TGTGCCAGCAGTTGGCCCCCCGGGCAGGGAAAAACCTACGAGCAGTACTTC. The full variable domain, completed using reference TRBV28 and TRBJ2-7, is DVKVTQSSRYLVKRTGEKVFLECVQDMDHENMFWYRQDPGLGLRLIYFSYDVKMKEKGDIPEGYSVSREKKERFSLILESASTNQTSMYLCASSWPPGQGKTYEQYFGPGTRLTVT.

The CDR3 region is CASSPAAHGSYEQYF. CDR3 DNA: TGTGCCAGCAGCCCCGCTGCCCACGGGTCCTACGAGCAGTACTTC. This chain uses TRBV11-2 with TRBJ2-7; D ambiguous. The ends were cut back, 5 bases at V and 1 base at J, with 15 bases in the middle. Per the germline V gene, CDR1 is SGHAT and CDR2 is FQNNGV. CDR3 length equals 15 residues.

This chain uses TRBV5-6 with TRBJ2-3; 7 nucleotides line up with TRBD2. This CDR3 region has 16 residues. Germline loops: CDR1 SGHDT, CDR2 YYEEEE. The junction had 9 bases not matched to a gene; V was cut back by 0 bases and J by 5 bases. CDR3 DNA sequence: TGTGCCAGCAGCTTGGCCGTGACTAGCCGCGGAGATACGCAGTATTTT. This sequence encodes CASSLAVTSRGDTQYF.

The chain carries TRBV6-6 and TRBJ2-7; 9 bases are a match to TRBD1. The V and J ends lost 10 bases and 0 bases, in that order; junction bases with no gene match: 7. The CDR3 totals 14 residues. Germline V gene lookup returns CDR1 MNHNY and CDR2 SVGAGI (reference sequence). CDR3 in DNA: TGTGCCACCGAGGACAGGGGCTTCTCCTACGAGCAGTACTTC. Translated, it gives CATEDRGFSYEQYF.

This chain uses TRBV7-3 with TRBJ1-2, with 9 bases fitting TRBD1. CDR1 is SGHTA and CDR2 is FQGTGA in the germline V gene. With 4 bases clipped from V and 2 bases from J, the junction kept 5 bases outside the gene matches. The CDR3 totals 15 residues. The CDR3 region is CASSSGQGNNYGYTF. CDR3 nucleotides: TGTGCCAGCAGCTCGGGACAGGGTAACAACTATGGCTACACCTTC.

The chain employs TRBV28 and TRBJ2-6; 7 positions match TRBD1. Germline lookup yields CDR1 MDHEN and CDR2 SYDVKM. V lost 10 bases to trimming and J lost 1 base; unmatched junction nucleotides: 4. The CDR3 sequence is 14 residues long. CDR3 sequence (DNA): TGTGCCATCCGCAGGGGGTCTGGGGCCAACGTCCTGACTTTC. It translates to CAIRRGSGANVLTF.

This chain joins TRBV18 and TRBJ1-1; TRBD1 matches 7 bases. The germline V gene has CDR1 KGHSH and CDR2 LQKENI. V lost 6 bases to trimming and J lost 4 bases; unmatched junction nucleotides: 8. The CDR3 length is 14 residues. The DNA for the CDR3 is TGTGCCAGCTCCCTCAGGGGGGATGGCACTGAAGCTTTCTTT. Translated, it gives CASSLRGDGTEAFF.

The chain uses TRBV9 and TRBJ2-1, with 9 bases that match TRBD1. V lost 4 bases and J lost 8; bases outside the gene matches: 10. CDR1 and CDR2 (germline): SGDLS, YYNGEE. This CDR3 contains 15 residues. The CDR3 nucleotides read TGTGCCAGCAGCTTTACGGGACAGGGTACCGATGAGCAGTTCTTC. Translating gives CASSFTGQGTDEQFF.

This clone was seen more than once but under ten times. This chain connects TRBV11-2 to TRBJ1-2; D uncertain. V dropped 1 base and J dropped 4 bases, with 10 bases sitting between them. Germline V gene sequence: CDR1 SGHAT, CDR2 FQNNGV. This CDR3 comprises 14 residues. Written as DNA, the CDR3 is TGTGCCAGCAGCTTAGTGGCGGGGTCCTATGGCTACACCTTC. Amino acids: CASSLVAGSYGYTF.

This sequence joins TRBV7-8 and TRBJ2-6, with D possibly TRBD1 on 6 matching bases. The CDR3 is 18 residues long. The V gene's germline CDR1 is SGHVS and CDR2 FQNEAQ. V shed 1 base and J shed 1 base, with 14 bases lying between them. Written as DNA, the CDR3 is TGTGCCAGCAGCTTAGTAGCACAGGGCACTTCTGGGGCCAACGTCCTGACTTTC. It is translated as CASSLVAQGTSGANVLTF. The full variable domain, its missing parts supplied by reference TRBV7-8 and TRBJ2-6, is GAGVSQSPRYKVAKRGQDVALRCDPISGHVSLFWYQQALGQGPEFLTYFQNEAQLDKSGLPSDRFFAERPEGSVSTLKIQRTQQEDSAVYLCASSLVAQGTSGANVLTFGAGSRLTVL.